A selection of T cell receptor beta chains follows, all from one sample in a study of identical twins. TCRdb fed the 5' RACE reads into MiXCR, producing one record per CDR3 protein. Among about 730,000 distinct CDR3 sequences, around 20% were seen once, and the ten largest hold roughly 4.3%. The same sample was also used in a study of T cells expressing NK-cell markers.

Sequences were obtained from PBMCs. The receptors originated from a woman younger than 30 in good health. Each CDR3 is given with its conserved first and last residue. The order of the fields is clone size, D gene, CDR3 length, J gene, V gene, CDR3 protein, CDR3 DNA. The D gene is left open where the match is weak. The size entry is marked missing in some rows and otherwise reads once, few, many or a size class.

clone size: many
D gene: -
CDR3 length: 15
J gene: TRBJ1-1
V gene: TRBV5-6
CDR3 protein: CASSRDLTTGHKAFF
CDR3 DNA: TGTGCCAGCAGCCGAGACTTAACCACAGGGCACAAAGCTTTCTTT

clone size: many
D gene: -
CDR3 length: 15
J gene: TRBJ2-4
V gene: TRBV20-1
CDR3 protein: CSALTAGGAKNIQYF
CDR3 DNA: TGCAGTGCTCTAACCGCGGGCGGGGCCAAAAACATTCAGTACTTC

clone size: once
D gene: -
CDR3 length: 13
J gene: TRBJ2-7
V gene: TRBV20-1
CDR3 protein: CSARGIFSYEQYF
CDR3 DNA: TGCAGTGCTAGGGGGATATTCTCCTACGAGCAGTACTTC

clone size: -
D gene: -
CDR3 length: 13
J gene: TRBJ2-7
V gene: TRBV2
CDR3 protein: CASRNTATGEQYF
CDR3 DNA: TGTGCCAGCAGGAATACGGCCACGGGGGAGCAGTACTTC

clone size: few
D gene: TRBD1
CDR3 length: 15
J gene: TRBJ1-5
V gene: TRBV6-1
CDR3 protein: CASSKTGGGNQPQHF
CDR3 DNA: TGTGCCAGCAGTAAGACAGGGGGCGGCAATCAGCCCCAGCATTTT

clone size: -
D gene: TRBD2
CDR3 length: 15
J gene: TRBJ2-1
V gene: TRBV5-1
CDR3 protein: CASSYPSGTYNEQFF
CDR3 DNA: TGCGCCAGCAGCTATCCTAGCGGTACATATAATGAGCAGTTCTTC

clone size: -
D gene: -
CDR3 length: 13
J gene: TRBJ1-1
V gene: TRBV6-5
CDR3 protein: CASSTAMNTEAFF
CDR3 DNA: TGTGCCAGCAGCACGGCGATGAACACTGAAGCTTTCTTT

clone size: many
D gene: TRBD1
CDR3 length: 15
J gene: TRBJ1-6
V gene: TRBV20-1
CDR3 protein: CSAKPGQGLKSPLHF
CDR3 DNA: TGCAGTGCTAAACCGGGACAGGGCCTGAAATCACCCCTCCACTTT

clone size: -
D gene: -
CDR3 length: 13
J gene: TRBJ1-2
V gene: TRBV6-5
CDR3 protein: CASSFSRNYGYTF
CDR3 DNA: TGTGCCAGCAGTTTTAGTAGGAACTATGGCTACACCTTC

clone size: many
D gene: -
CDR3 length: 13
J gene: TRBJ2-7
V gene: TRBV10-3
CDR3 protein: CAISESRFDEQYF
CDR3 DNA: TGTGCCATCAGTGAGTCGCGATTTGACGAGCAGTACTTC

clone size: few
D gene: -
CDR3 length: 16
J gene: TRBJ1-5
V gene: TRBV12-3/TRBV12-4
CDR3 protein: CASSLVYATSNQPQHF
CDR3 DNA: TGTGCCAGCAGTTTAGTCTATGCGACTAGCAATCAGCCCCAGCATTTT

clone size: -
D gene: -
CDR3 length: 13
J gene: TRBJ2-7
V gene: TRBV20-1
CDR3 protein: CSAGADGAYEQYF
CDR3 DNA: TGCAGTGCGGGCGCCGATGGAGCCTACGAGCAGTACTTC

clone size: few
D gene: -
CDR3 length: 14
J gene: TRBJ2-5
V gene: TRBV7-7
CDR3 protein: CASSLGSAQETQYF
CDR3 DNA: TGTGCTAGCAGCTTAGGGTCAGCACAAGAGACCCAGTACTTC

clone size: few
D gene: -
CDR3 length: 14
J gene: TRBJ2-7
V gene: TRBV5-1
CDR3 protein: CASSLAGSWSEQYF
CDR3 DNA: TGCGCCAGCAGCCTGGCGGGATCTTGGTCCGAGCAGTACTTC

clone size: few
D gene: TRBD2
CDR3 length: 15
J gene: TRBJ2-3
V gene: TRBV4-3
CDR3 protein: CASSQDVREGGTQYF
CDR3 DNA: TGCGCCAGCAGCCAAGATGTTAGGGAGGGAGGTACGCAGTATTTT

clone size: -
D gene: -
CDR3 length: 16
J gene: TRBJ2-3
V gene: TRBV7-6
CDR3 protein: CASSLQGGGRSDTQYF
CDR3 DNA: TGTGCCAGCAGCCTCCAGGGGGGAGGAAGGTCAGATACGCAGTATTTT

clone size: few
D gene: -
CDR3 length: 13
J gene: TRBJ2-7
V gene: TRBV7-2
CDR3 protein: CASSRRTAYEQYF
CDR3 DNA: TGTGCCAGCAGTCGGCGGACAGCCTACGAGCAGTACTTC

clone size: many
D gene: -
CDR3 length: 12
J gene: TRBJ2-5
V gene: TRBV5-1
CDR3 protein: CASSFHRETQYF
CDR3 DNA: TGCGCCAGCAGCTTCCATCGAGAGACCCAGTACTTC

clone size: few
D gene: TRBD1
CDR3 length: 14
J gene: TRBJ2-7
V gene: TRBV20-1
CDR3 protein: CSARKDRHRYEQYF
CDR3 DNA: TGCAGTGCTAGAAAGGACAGGCATCGCTACGAGCAGTACTTC

clone size: -
D gene: TRBD2
CDR3 length: 16
J gene: TRBJ2-2
V gene: TRBV4-2
CDR3 protein: CASSLLGRADTGELFF
CDR3 DNA: TGTGCCAGCAGCCTCTTAGGGAGGGCTGACACCGGGGAGCTGTTTTTT